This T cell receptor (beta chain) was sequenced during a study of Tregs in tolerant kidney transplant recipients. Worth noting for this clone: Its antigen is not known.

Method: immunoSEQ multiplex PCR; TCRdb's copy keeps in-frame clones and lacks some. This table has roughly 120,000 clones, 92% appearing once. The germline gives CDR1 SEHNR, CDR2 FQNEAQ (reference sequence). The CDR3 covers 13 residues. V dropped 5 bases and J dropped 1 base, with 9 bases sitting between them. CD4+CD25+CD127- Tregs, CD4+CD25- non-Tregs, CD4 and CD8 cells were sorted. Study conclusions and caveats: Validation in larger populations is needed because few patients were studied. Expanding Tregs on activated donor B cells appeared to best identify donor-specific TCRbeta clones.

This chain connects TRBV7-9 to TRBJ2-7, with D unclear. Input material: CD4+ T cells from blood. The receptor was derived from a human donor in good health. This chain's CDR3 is CASSRGPSYEQYF. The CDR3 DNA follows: TGTGCCAGCAGCCGAGGCCCTTCCTACGAGCAGTACTTC.